This TCR beta chain is drawn from a study of shared clonotypes between healthy human individuals (dated by TCRdb to between 2020 and 2021). With respect to the entire study: The cohort comprised a couple of women and a few men aged 18 to 49 years. To increase sequencing depth and limit assay-specific biases, TCR repertoire library preparation and sequencing were carried out by different laboratories using diverse techniques. Per donor, leukapheresis produced somewhere between about 0.94 and 9 billion PBMCs. Blood TCR repertoires of roughly five healthy adults were deeply sequenced to estimate repertoire size and the extent of clonotype sharing between individuals. For each donor, CD4 naive and CD4 memory were each given three plates, CD8 naive was given two plates, and CD8 memory was given one plate. The investigation overall reported the following: Sharing across four donors was observed for roughly 5% of naive CD4, about 3.2% of naive CD8, 2% to 2.5% of memory CD4, and about 0.4% of memory CD8 clonotypes. Rarefaction of sorted-subset datasets indicated incomplete sequencing despite the large sequencing depth. The small number of donors limited the genetic and exposure-history diversity represented. Estimated clonotype richness was generally larger for naive than for memory subsets. Pairwise subsampling indicated that sequencing depth was expected to affect the degree of clonotype sharing among donors. Compared with non-shared clonotypes, the clonotypes found in all four sorted-subset donors had higher generation probabilities. Only blood was sampled, and tissue TCR repertoires likely differ from those in blood.

Using the deep immunoSEQ assay, TCR CDR3 regions were amplified from genomic DNA by multiplex PCR. Genomic DNA extracted from each cell subset was distributed evenly over all wells of several immunoSEQ 96-well plates, and each plate served as one replicate. For sorted subsets, approximately 190 ng of genomic DNA, equivalent to about 30,000 T cell genomes, went into each replicate PCR. Purified libraries were measured with a Qubit 3.0 fluorometer, size-checked on a Bioanalyzer 2100, and measured again with the KAPA Library Quantification kit. Every immunoSEQ 96-well plate was sequenced on a separate single-read 150-cycle Illumina NextSeq 550 flow cell. Under the source paper's analysis protocol: The immunoSEQ output contained only junctional sequences without quality scores, so filtering could not match that applied to full-length reads. To assign V/J genes and CDR3, sequences were annotated against IMGT germline references using PyIR, a Python wrapper for IgBLAST v1.9. Any read was removed if the V/J assignment was weak (E-value above 1e-6), the CDR3 was missing, or the read contained stop codons, out-of-frame junctions, or ambiguous translated residues. A V3J clonotype was defined by an identical inferred V gene, J gene, and CDR3 amino acid sequence. Percentage overlap between repertoires was computed as shared unique clonotypes divided by the size of the smaller repertoire. RTK rarefaction, the Chao1 estimator, and Recon v2.1 estimates of unobserved clonotypes were used to assess repertoire richness. OLGA was used to compute generation probabilities for all TCRbeta clonotypes that the gDNA method yielded from a handful of donors. TCRdb holds this immuneACCESS table with in-frame rearrangements only. Some clones are missing; in checked studies, unresolved V genes explain under half, and the rest has no known cause. D and trimming were read from the DNA, whereas the V and J calls and clone size are those reported in that table. Here the sample has approximately 2.3 million clones; 85% to 95% occur a single time. 0.35% to 0.5% of the sample comes from the top ten.

This clone was detected once. The specificity of this receptor is unknown. Per-base quality was not reported, and no clone a single base away is much larger than it. Within the sample, other DNA sequences also encode this same CDR3. The donors were healthy, HIV-negative adults with no recently reported acute infections or vaccinations. Every donor was a Caucasian adult living in Nashville, Tennessee, USA. CD4+ T cells were enriched by magnetic negative selection, after which naive cells were positively selected on CD45RA and the negative fraction was taken as the memory subset. Blood was obtained by leukapheresis, after which PBMCs were separated by Ficoll-Histopaque density gradient centrifugation and cryopreserved in liquid nitrogen vapor phase. Analytical flow cytometry was used to check the purity and quantity of each magnetically sorted T cell population. From each sorted fraction, genomic DNA was isolated and quantified by UV absorbance on a Nanodrop 2000c.

From cysteine to phenylalanine, the CDR3 is 14 amino acids long. Only the CDR3 region is kept as DNA, spanning 42 bases read in frame from base 1. The germline ends are 8 bases apart after V is trimmed by 0 bases and J by 2 bases. From a lookup of the germline V gene, CDR1 and CDR2 are SGDLS and YYNGEE. The receptor comes from a man aged 18 to 30 in good health. Some clones in this sample may be carry-over from other donors' samples. Sequencing input: naive CD4+ T cells from PBMCs. What this sample's cell subset or site label stands for: CD45RA+ positively selected. The chain links TRBV9 with TRBJ2-5; matching of 5 bases hints at TRBD1 as the D gene. The DNA sequence follows: TGTGCCAGCAGCGTAGCAGGGCGGCAAGAGACCCAGTACTTC. Its product reads: CASSVAGRQETQYF.